The entry below describes one TCR beta chain. This clone occurred once. The antigen it recognizes is unknown. Relative to the germline gene, one junction end is altered; a read error may explain this. From a lookup of the germline V gene (reference sequence), CDR1 and CDR2 are SSHAT and FNYEAQ. The CDR3 starts with the cysteine, ends with the phenylalanine, and has 18 residues. Here the CDR3 DNA is all that survives: 54 bases in frame from base 1. The data were taken from a study of blood T cell repertoires in COVID-19 (dated by TCRdb to 2020 to 2022). For the study in its entirety: Collaborator samples came from the United States, Italy and Spain and covered acute and convalescent phases of COVID-19. The material from the prospective study consisted of cDNA or gDNA derived from T cells, B-cell-depleted T cells, or PBMCs. Deeply sampled blood TCRbeta repertoires from subjects exposed to, actively infected with, or recovered from COVID-19 were included in the dataset. The repertoires were made available in a free public database intended to serve as a resource for research on the immune response to SARS-CoV-2. The samples were drawn from the first 160 participants of the ongoing ImmuneRACE study and from 1,254 subjects provided by 6 global collaborators. Sample metadata almost always included a de-identified subject ID, COVID-19 status, age in years and sex. HLA class I and class II types, where available, came from metadata supplied by the sample provider rather than from assay-based typing.

One collaborating source in Seattle enrolled patients during active infection and followed them longitudinally through the course of disease. The collaborating institutions used their own protocols to collect whole blood in K2EDTA tubes. For TCRbeta analysis, collaborator samples were shipped as frozen whole blood, as isolated PBMCs, or as DNA extracted from either sample type. What the research found in general, with its limitations: The amount of clinical and demographic metadata varied by source and participant and was provided uncurated.

TCRbeta CDR3 regions were amplified from genomic DNA using the immunoSEQ Assay, a bias-controlled multiplex PCR. For the original study's pipeline: The number of nucleated cells in each sample was estimated from the amplification of reference gene primers within the assay. Sequence reads were collapsed and filtered to measure the absolute abundance of every unique TCRbeta CDR3 rearrangement. For each sample, productive Simpson clonality was calculated by taking the square root of Simpson's diversity index across productive rearrangements. This immuneACCESS table, as held by TCRdb, lists in-frame sequences with V and J called but not all clones. Of the missing ones, under half trace to an unresolved V gene in checked studies; the others have no known cause. From that table come the V and J calls and clone size; the DNA was used to work out D and trimming. The sample contains some 290,000 clones, 85% to 90% of them found a single time. The ten largest make up around 10% of the sample.

The chain links TRBV7-7 with TRBJ2-7; TRBD1 aligns with 11 central bases. The TCR was taken from a woman aged 25 to 39 with COVID-19, enrolled during active disease. Specimen: peripheral blood. The bases are TGTGCTAGCAGCTCGGGACAGGGGGTTGAAGGATGGGTGGTCGAGCAGTACTTC. It translates to CASSSGQGVEGWVVEQYF.